Listed here are 24 T cell receptor beta chains from one sample, sequenced in a study of beta chain features in type 1 diabetes. The entirety of the isolated RNA underwent reverse transcription, so expressed TCRB transcripts were sequenced. TCRdb keeps only in-frame clones here, not all; method: immunoSEQ multiplex PCR. The sample holds roughly 150,000 clones, around 8% seen once. The sequenced material came from central memory CD4+ T cells from blood. The receptors derive from a man aged 18 to 30 in good health.

This clone was observed a handful of times. V usage is TRBV13 and J usage is TRBJ2-1; a possible D gene is TRBD2 (5 bases). Trimming cost V 6 bases and J 0 bases, with 15 bases left between them. The V gene's germline CDR1 is PRHDT and CDR2 FYEKMQ (reference sequence). The CDR3 totals 16 residues. Written as DNA, the CDR3 is TGTGCCAGCAGTTATATAGCGATTAGCTCCTACAATGAGCAGTTCTTC. Translation gives CASSYIAISSYNEQFF.

This clone was observed a few times. This rearrangement joins TRBV7-3 to TRBJ2-2; 7 bases agree with TRBD1. Germline V gene data show CDR1 as SGHTA and CDR2 as FQGTGA. This CDR3 spans 17 amino acids. J gave up 0 bases and V 1 base, and 5 bases lay outside the gene matches. CDR3: CASSLNPQGANTGELFF. DNA of the CDR3: TGTGCCAGCAGCTTAAATCCCCAGGGGGCGAACACCGGGGAGCTGTTTTTT.

This clone appeared many times. This chain joins TRBV29-1 and TRBJ1-4; D is unclear. The V and J ends lost 7 bases and 5 bases respectively, with 14 bases between them. This CDR3 comprises 13 residues. The germline V gene encodes CDR1 SQVTM and CDR2 ANQGSEA. The CDR3 loop reads CSGAVGNNEKLFF. CDR3 sequence (DNA): TGCAGCGGGGCGGTCGGGAACAATGAAAAACTGTTTTTT. Full variable domain (missing parts from reference TRBV29-1 and TRBJ1-4): SAVISQKPSRDICQRGTSLTIQCQVDSQVTMMFWYRQQPGQSLTLIATANQGSEATYESGFVIDKFPISRPNLTFSTLTVSNMSPEDSSIYLCSGAVGNNEKLFFGSGTQLSVL.

The V gene is TRBV7-2, the J gene TRBJ2-7; the D gene is possibly TRBD2 (6 bases). The ends were cut back, 11 bases at V and 2 bases at J, with 19 bases in the middle. This CDR3 spans 14 amino acids. Germline CDR1 reads SGHTA; CDR2 reads FQGNSA. CDR3 coding DNA: TGTGCCTCCGGGGGAGGCAGAACCCCCTACGAGCAGTACTTC. This gives the protein CASGGGRTPYEQYF.

J is TRBJ2-1 and V is TRBV10-3; 9 bases agree with TRBD2. Trimming cost V 2 bases and J 6 bases; bases outside gene matches: 11. CDR1 is ENHRY, CDR2 SYGVKD, per germline. The CDR3 length is 17 residues. The CDR3 loop is CAISERHSSGGFNEQFF. Written as DNA, the CDR3 is TGTGCCATCAGTGAGCGACACTCCAGCGGGGGGTTCAATGAGCAGTTCTTC.

This clone was detected a few times. The V and J genes are TRBV18 and TRBJ1-6; D may be TRBD1 (6 bases). V was trimmed by 1 base and J by 10 bases, leaving 17 bases between them. The CDR3 is 16 amino acids. Germline values: CDR1 KGHSH, CDR2 LQKENI. The CDR3 loop reads CASSPRRGGEGSPLHF. CDR3 DNA sequence: TGTGCCAGCTCACCACGGAGGGGGGGGGAAGGATCACCCCTCCACTTT.

The chain recombines TRBV6-5 with TRBJ2-5, with D unresolved. The CDR3 covers 12 residues. Germline V gene data show CDR1 as MNHEY and CDR2 as SVGAGI. Trimming cost V 2 bases and J 5 bases, with 6 bases left between them. This CDR3 is CASSYGRETQYF. The DNA for the CDR3 is TGTGCCAGCAGTTACGGTCGGGAGACCCAGTACTTC.

The J gene is TRBJ2-3, the V gene TRBV4-3, with 8 bases matching TRBD2. The CDR3 contains 16 residues. Germline V CDR1 and CDR2: LGHNA, YSLEER. V shed 4 bases, J shed 3 bases, and the junction held 9 bases outside the gene matches. CDR3 nucleotides: TGCGCCAGCAGCCCACACGGGGGGGAGCGGACAGATACGCAGTATTTT. Translation: CASSPHGGERTDTQYF.

The chain carries TRBV19 and TRBJ1-5; 7 bases are a match to TRBD1. CDR3 length: 15 amino acids. Per the germline V gene, CDR1 is LNHDA and CDR2 is SQIVND (reference sequence). V gave up 3 bases and J gave up 2 bases; unmatched junction bases: 4. In DNA, the CDR3 is TGTGCCAGTAGTATCCGGGGACAGCGCAATCAGCCCCAGCATTTT. Translation gives CASSIRGQRNQPQHF.

DNA for the CDR3: TGTGCCAGCATGGTGGGGGGAGGCTACGAGCAGTACTTC. Translation gives CASMVGGGYEQYF. This chain joins TRBV7-2 and TRBJ2-7; maybe TRBD2 (6 bases). V lost 7 bases to trimming and J lost 3 bases, with 13 bases between them. From germline, CDR1 is SGHTA and CDR2 FQGNSA. The CDR3 runs 13 residues.

The chain has TRBV30 and TRBJ1-4, with D tentatively TRBD1 (6 bases). Trimming took 1 base from V and 7 from J, leaving 16 bases between them. This CDR3 region has 15 residues. The germline gives CDR1 GTSNPN, CDR2 SVGIG (reference sequence). The CDR3, as DNA: TGTGCCTGGAGTGGAGAGGCAGGGGATTTTGAAAAACTGTTTTTT. Its protein is CAWSGEAGDFEKLFF.

This clone was counted only a few times. The V gene is TRBV5-1, the J gene TRBJ2-1, with D possibly being TRBD1 (6 bases). Trimming took 0 bases from V and 2 from J, leaving 12 bases between them. The germline V gene encodes CDR1 SGHRS and CDR2 YFSETQ. The CDR3 is made up of 16 amino acids. The CDR3 loop reads CASSLGGLSAYNEQFF. CDR3 bases: TGCGCCAGCAGCTTGGGGGGGCTCTCAGCCTACAATGAGCAGTTCTTC.

The rearrangement joins TRBV29-1 to TRBJ1-3; D perhaps matches TRBD1 (6 bases). CDR1 is SQVTM, CDR2 ANQGSEA, per germline. The CDR3 length is 12 residues. V was trimmed by 7 bases and J by 4 bases, leaving 11 bases between them. The CDR3 protein is CSGGGGGNTIYF. As DNA, the CDR3 is TGCAGCGGTGGGGGCGGCGGAAACACCATATATTTT. Full variable domain (missing parts from reference TRBV29-1 and TRBJ1-3): SAVISQKPSRDICQRGTSLTIQCQVDSQVTMMFWYRQQPGQSLTLIATANQGSEATYESGFVIDKFPISRPNLTFSTLTVSNMSPEDSSIYLCSGGGGGNTIYFGEGSWLTVV.

This chain links TRBV4-3 with TRBJ1-2; TRBD1 might be the D (5 bases). V shed 5 bases and J shed 7 bases, with 14 bases lying between them. CDR3 length: 13 amino acids. CDR1 and CDR2 from the germline V gene are LGHNA and YSLEER. For the CDR3, the DNA is TGCGCCAGCAGCGTCGGGGGAAGGGCTGGCTACACCTTC. Protein: CASSVGGRAGYTF.

This clone came up many times. The chain combines TRBV20-1 with TRBJ2-7, with TRBD1 as a possible D gene (5 bases). The CDR3 loop spans 11 amino acids. Between the trimmed V and J ends, which lost 6 bases and 3 bases, there was a span of 9 bases. Germline loops: CDR1 DFQATT, CDR2 SNEGSKA (reference sequence). CDR3 loop: CSASDSYEQYF. Written as DNA, the CDR3 is TGCAGTGCCTCCGACAGCTACGAGCAGTACTTC.

This clone appeared many times. The sample holds other DNA sequences that translate to the same CDR3. The chain links TRBV7-8 to TRBJ2-5; D unresolved. The CDR3 is 11 residues long. Trimming removed 5 bases from V and 5 bases from J, with 6 bases in between. Germline V CDR1 and CDR2: SGHVS, FQNEAQ. CDR3 region: CASSPRETQYF. The CDR3 DNA sequence: TGTGCCAGCAGCCCCCGGGAGACCCAGTACTTC.

The table lists this clone with a few counts. This chain connects TRBV29-1 to TRBJ2-5; 8 nucleotides align to TRBD1. Losses at the gene ends were 1 base for V and 4 bases for J; bases not matched to a gene: 8. This CDR3 region has 15 residues. Germline loops: CDR1 SQVTM, CDR2 ANQGSEA. CDR3 DNA: TGCAGCGTTGAAGTTGGGGACAGGTACTCAGAGACCCAGTACTTC. Protein sequence: CSVEVGDRYSETQYF.

This clone was counted between two and nine times. CDR3 DNA: TGCGCCAGCAGCCAAGCGTTGGGGGCGACCCTCACAGATACGCAGTATTTT. This codes for CASSQALGATLTDTQYF. This chain joins TRBV4-3 and TRBJ2-3; weak D call: TRBD1 (6 bases). Per the germline V gene, CDR1 is LGHNA and CDR2 is YSLEER. V lost 1 base and J 2 bases, leaving 16 bases between the germline ends. The CDR3 has 17 residues.

This clone occurred many times. The CDR3 nucleotides are TGTGCCAGCAGTGGGGCCCGATGGGGGCAGGGTGACATTCAGTACTTC. This encodes CASSGARWGQGDIQYF. This chain links TRBV25-1 with TRBJ2-4; tentatively, D is TRBD1 (6 bases). The CDR3 is 16 amino acids. V shed 4 bases and J shed 8 bases, with 21 bases lying between them. CDR1 MGHDK and CDR2 SYGVNS come from the germline V gene.

This clone was observed once. The CDR3 DNA follows: TGCGCCAGCAGTCCGAACCCTAGGGACAGGGGGAAAGTTCGGTCCTACAATGAGCAGTTCTTC. This encodes CASSPNPRDRGKVRSYNEQFF. V gene TRBV23-1 combines with J gene TRBJ2-1, with 11 bases fitting TRBD1. TRBV23-1 is assigned to the ORF class and has an uncertain function. The CDR3 sequence is 21 residues long. V shed 4 bases, J shed 1 base, and the junction held 18 bases outside the gene matches.

This clone showed up many times. V usage is TRBV29-1 and J usage is TRBJ2-5; 10 positions agree with TRBD1. In germline, CDR1 is SQVTM, CDR2 ANQGSEA. This CDR3 contains 13 residues. The V segment lost 6 bases and the J segment 4 bases; nucleotides outside the gene matches: 5. CDR3 nucleotide sequence: TGCAGCGTGGGACAGGGGAGTAGAGAGACCCAGTACTTC. Protein sequence: CSVGQGSRETQYF.

This clone was recorded many times. The chain has TRBV7-2 and TRBJ2-3, with D possibly matching TRBD2 (6 bases). The CDR3 has 15 amino acids. The germline V gene has CDR1 SGHTA and CDR2 FQGNSA. V was pared by 5 bases and J by 2 bases, with 14 bases between. DNA for the CDR3: TGTGCCAGCAGCCTGGACTACCTGAACACAGATACGCAGTATTTT. Translation gives CASSLDYLNTDTQYF.

This clone turned up a few times. The chain employs TRBV7-9 and TRBJ1-2, with no clear D. The CDR3 has 13 amino acids. V lost 1 base and J 8 bases, leaving 11 bases between the germline ends. Per germline, CDR1 SEHNR and CDR2 FQNEAQ (reference sequence). CDR3 sequence: CASSLGETSGYTF. As DNA, the CDR3 is TGTGCCAGCAGCTTAGGGGAGACTTCGGGCTACACCTTC.

This clone was seen more than once but under ten times. The chain is built from TRBV11-3 and TRBJ2-3; D remains unclear. The CDR3 is 13 amino acids. V shed 1 base and J shed 6 bases, with 8 bases lying between them. Germline V gene sequence: CDR1 SGHNT, CDR2 YENEEA. CDR3 in amino acids: CASSLAFGDTQYF. The CDR3 bases are TGTGCCAGCAGCTTAGCTTTCGGGGATACGCAGTATTTT.